The 6 T cell receptor beta chains below come from one sample, sequenced in a study of PD-1 blockade in mismatch repair-deficient tumors. TCRdb's copy holds only in-frame clones and misses some; the assay was immunoSEQ multiplex PCR. The table lists tens of thousands of clones, around 88% of them singletons. Specimen: peripheral blood, collected 52 weeks after starting pembrolizumab. The receptor set was obtained from an adult with mismatch repair-deficient cancer.

This chain links TRBV6-5 with TRBJ1-1, with 8 positions matching TRBD1. The CDR3 has 13 amino acids. After removal of 6 bases from V and 6 bases from J, the junction contained 6 bases not matched to a gene. CDR1 and CDR2 (germline): MNHEY, SVGAGI. In DNA, the CDR3 is TGTGCCAGCAGCCGCACAGGGGGAGCTGAAGCTTTCTTT. Translation gives CASSRTGGAEAFF.

The CDR3 nucleotides read TGTGCCAGCAGCTTTTCTGCCAGGGGGACTCCGGGGGAGACCCAGTACTTC. Translation: CASSFSARGTPGETQYF. V gene TRBV5-6 combines with J gene TRBJ2-5; D might be TRBD1 (7 bases). V lost 2 bases and J lost 5, with 22 bases in between. The length of the CDR3 is 17 residues. Looked up from germline, CDR1 is SGHDT and CDR2 is YYEEEE.

This clone has just one count. This chain links TRBV2 with TRBJ2-1; the D is unclear. The CDR3 contains 13 residues. The V end was cut by 4 bases, the J end by 6 bases, with 10 bases between. Germline V gives CDR1 SNHLY, CDR2 FYNNEI. This chain's CDR3 is CASSAVSSNEQFF. The CDR3 coding sequence is TGTGCCAGCAGTGCGGTGAGCTCCAATGAGCAGTTCTTC.

This clone has only a few counts. V usage is TRBV15 and J usage is TRBJ1-5, with 7 bases that match TRBD1. Looked up from germline, CDR1 is LNHNV and CDR2 is YYDKDF (reference sequence). After removal of 2 bases from V and 6 bases from J, the junction contained 7 bases not matched to a gene. The CDR3 runs to 15 residues. The CDR3 DNA follows: TGTGCCACCAGCAGACCGACAGGGAGGGTTCAGCCCCAGCATTTT. Its protein is CATSRPTGRVQPQHF.

CDR3 region: CASSAIGGNTEAFF. CDR3 bases: TGTGCCAGCAGCGCCATAGGAGGGAACACTGAAGCTTTCTTT. This chain connects TRBV9 to TRBJ1-1, with no clear D. The CDR3 consists of 14 residues. Trimming pared 3 bases from V and 1 base from J, leaving 10 bases between. Looked up from germline, CDR1 is SGDLS and CDR2 is YYNGEE.

V usage is TRBV19 and J usage is TRBJ2-4; 10 nucleotides line up with TRBD1. CDR1 is LNHDA, CDR2 SQIVND, per germline (reference sequence). V was clipped by 4 bases and J by 9 bases; unmatched bases: 9. The CDR3 covers 15 residues. The chain's CDR3 is CASSTPGQGIGIQYF. The CDR3 coding sequence is TGTGCCAGTAGTACACCGGGACAGGGGATAGGCATTCAGTACTTC. The full variable domain, with the rest looked up from reference TRBV19 and TRBJ2-4, is DGGITQSPKYLFRKEGQNVTLSCEQNLNHDAMYWYRQDPGQGLRLIYYSQIVNDFQKGDIAEGYSVSREKKESFPLTVTSAQKNPTAFYLCASSTPGQGIGIQYFGAGTRLSVL.